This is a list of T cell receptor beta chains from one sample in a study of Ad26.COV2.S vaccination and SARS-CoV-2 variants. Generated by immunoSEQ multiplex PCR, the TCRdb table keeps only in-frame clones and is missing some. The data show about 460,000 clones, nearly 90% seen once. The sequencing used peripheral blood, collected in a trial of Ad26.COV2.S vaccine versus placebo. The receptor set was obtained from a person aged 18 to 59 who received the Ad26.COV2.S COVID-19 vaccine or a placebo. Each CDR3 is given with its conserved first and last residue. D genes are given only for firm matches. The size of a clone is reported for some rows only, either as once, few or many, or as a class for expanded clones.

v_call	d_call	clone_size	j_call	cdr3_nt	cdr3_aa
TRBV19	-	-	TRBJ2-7	TGTGCCAGTAGCACGGGACTTCTCTACGAGCAGTACTTC	CASSTGLLYEQYF
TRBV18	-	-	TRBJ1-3	TGTGCCAGCTCACCACGGGGGGGAACTGGAAACACCATATATTTT	CASSPRGGTGNTIYF
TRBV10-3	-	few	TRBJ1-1	TGTGCCATCAGGAGCAGAACCATGAACACTGAAGCTTTCTTT	CAIRSRTMNTEAFF
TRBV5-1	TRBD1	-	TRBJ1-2	TGCGCCAGCAGCTTCGAGACAGGGACCTATGGCTACACCTTC	CASSFETGTYGYTF
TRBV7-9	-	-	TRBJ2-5	TGTGCCAGCAGCTCCCGGGGGTCCCAAGAGACCCAGTACTTC	CASSSRGSQETQYF
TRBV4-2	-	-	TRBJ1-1	TGTGCCAGCAGCCAGCTGGGGGACACTGGTACGGCTTTCTTT	CASSQLGDTGTAFF
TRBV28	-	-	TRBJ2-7	TGTGCCAGCAGATCACCCGGGGGAATGCAGTACTTC	CASRSPGGMQYF
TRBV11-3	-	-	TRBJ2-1	TGTGCCAGCAGCAATCGACCCTCGAATGAGCAGTTCTTC	CASSNRPSNEQFF
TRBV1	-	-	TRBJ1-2	TGCACCAGCAGCCATTCGGCTGGCTACACCTTC	CTSSHSAGYTF
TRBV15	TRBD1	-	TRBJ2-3	TGTGCCACCAGCAAACCATTGACAGGGTTAAGCACAGATACGCAGTATTTT	CATSKPLTGLSTDTQYF
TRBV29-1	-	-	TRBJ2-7	TGCAGCTCCCCGGTGGTGCTAGGAGGGTTATCCTACGAGCAGTACTTC	CSSPVVLGGLSYEQYF
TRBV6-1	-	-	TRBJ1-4	TGTGCCAGCAGTGAGCTGCCGCCTTCAGTAGGTGAAAAACTGTTTTTT	CASSELPPSVGEKLFF
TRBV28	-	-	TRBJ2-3	TGTGCCAGCGCGGAGGGGACCCCCCGGGGAGATACGCAGTATTTT	CASAEGTPRGDTQYF
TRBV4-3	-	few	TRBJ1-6	TGCGCCAGCAGCCAAGTTGAGGGGAGTCATAATTCACCCCTCCACTTT	CASSQVEGSHNSPLHF
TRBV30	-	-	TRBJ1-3	TGTGCCTGGAGGGAGCGAAGCTCTGGAAACACCATATATTTT	CAWRERSSGNTIYF
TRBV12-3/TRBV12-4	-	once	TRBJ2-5	TGTGCCAGCACTCAATTTGGGGAGACCCAGTACTTC	CASTQFGETQYF
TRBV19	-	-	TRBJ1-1	TGTGCCAGTAGTATTTTGTCGGACACTGAAGCTTTCTTT	CASSILSDTEAFF
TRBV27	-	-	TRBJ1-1	TGTGCCAGCAGTTTATCGGGCAGGGAACGATACACTGAAGCTTTCTTT	CASSLSGRERYTEAFF
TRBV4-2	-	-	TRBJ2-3	TGTGCCAGCAGCCAAGGGGGGGATACGCAGTATTTT	CASSQGGDTQYF
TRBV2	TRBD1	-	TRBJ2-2	TGTGCCAGCAGCGACTTGACAGGGGCGAACACCGGGGAGCTGTTTTTT	CASSDLTGANTGELFF
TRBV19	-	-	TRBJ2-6	TGTGCCAGTAGACCGGGACTGAGCTCTGGGGCCAACGTCCTGACTTTC	CASRPGLSSGANVLTF
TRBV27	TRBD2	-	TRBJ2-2	TGTGCCAGCAGGCTATTGGGGACTAGCAGTAACACCGGGGAGCTGTTTTTT	CASRLLGTSSNTGELFF
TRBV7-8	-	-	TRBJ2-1	TGTGCCAGCAGCTTAGCGCTCCTAGTCTCTGAGCAGTTCTTC	CASSLALLVSEQFF
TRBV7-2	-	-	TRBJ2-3	TGTGCCAGCAGCCTGAAATGGGGGGAGGGCACAGATACGCAGTATTTT	CASSLKWGEGTDTQYF
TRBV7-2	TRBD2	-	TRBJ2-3	TGTGCCAGCAATTCCCCTAGCGGGGTCGGGATCACAGATACGCAGTATTTT	CASNSPSGVGITDTQYF
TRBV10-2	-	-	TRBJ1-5	TGCGCCAGCAGTGAGACCAATCAGGGGCAGCCCCAGCATTTT	CASSETNQGQPQHF
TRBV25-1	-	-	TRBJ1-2	TGTGCCAGCAGTGACCCAGGATGGAATGGCTACACCTTC	CASSDPGWNGYTF